This T cell receptor (beta chain) was observed in a study of cytomegalovirus exposure and HLA in healthy donors. Whole-study results and caveats: A later examination showed that TCR association rates differed by HLA locus, with DRB1 most and HLA-C fewest.

Concerning this clone itself: The antigen is unknown.

The junction had 7 bases not matched to a gene; V was cut back by 4 bases and J by 4 bases. This CDR3 is built from 15 residues. The germline V gene encodes CDR1 SGDLS and CDR2 YYNGEE. PCR primers comprised 60 Vbeta and 13 Jbeta primers. TCRdb's table, derived via immunoSEQ multiplex PCR, lists solely in-frame clones and lacks some. The repertoire consists of roughly 120,000 clones, with around three quarters occurring once and the leading ten covering over 2%. J is TRBJ1-2 and V is TRBV9; 10 bases are a match to TRBD1. What was sequenced was PBMCs. This sequence originates from a man aged 25 to 40 in good health and CMV-seronegative. The CDR3 DNA reads TGTGCCAGCAGCTCGACAGGGGGCGGTGGCTATGGCTACACCTTC. It yields the protein CASSSTGGGGYGYTF.